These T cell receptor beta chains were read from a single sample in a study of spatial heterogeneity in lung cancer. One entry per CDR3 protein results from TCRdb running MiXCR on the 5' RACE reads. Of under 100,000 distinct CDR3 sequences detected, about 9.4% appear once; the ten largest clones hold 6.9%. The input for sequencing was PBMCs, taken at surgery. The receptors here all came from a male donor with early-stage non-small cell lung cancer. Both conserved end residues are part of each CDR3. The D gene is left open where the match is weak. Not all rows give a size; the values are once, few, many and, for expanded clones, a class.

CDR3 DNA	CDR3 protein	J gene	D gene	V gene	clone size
TGCGCCAGCAGCTCGACAGGGGGCAAGGACGAGCAGTACTTC	CASSSTGGKDEQYF	TRBJ2-7	TRBD1	TRBV5-1	few
TGCAGTGCTAGAGATGGCCTCGGGGGGGCCTACGAGCAGTACTTC	CSARDGLGGAYEQYF	TRBJ2-7	TRBD2	TRBV20-1	many
TGTGCCAGCAGCTCTTCGACAGGCGAAGATACGCAGTATTTT	CASSSSTGEDTQYF	TRBJ2-3	-	TRBV7-6	-
TGTGCCACCAGTGACAACGGACCTGCTCCCACAGATACGCAGTATTTT	CATSDNGPAPTDTQYF	TRBJ2-3	-	TRBV24-1	few
TGCAGTGCCTCCCCGGGGGGGGACAATGAGCAGTTCTTC	CSASPGGDNEQFF	TRBJ2-1	TRBD2	TRBV20-1	-
TGTGCCAGCAGTGAATGGTCGGGAGGGAGGTATGAGCAGTTCTTC	CASSEWSGGRYEQFF	TRBJ2-1	TRBD2	TRBV2	-
TGTGCCAGCACCTTTGGGGGGCTAGAGACCCAGTACTTC	CASTFGGLETQYF	TRBJ2-5	-	TRBV13	many
TGTGCCAGCAGCTTCGGGTGGGACAGGGGCAATCAGCCCCAGCATTTT	CASSFGWDRGNQPQHF	TRBJ1-5	TRBD1	TRBV7-9	few
TGCAGCGCGGGCGGGTACCAAGAGACCCAGTACTTC	CSAGGYQETQYF	TRBJ2-5	-	TRBV29-1	many
TGTGCCAGCAGTGAAAGGCGGGCCCGAGGGACCCAGTACTTC	CASSERRARGTQYF	TRBJ2-5	-	TRBV2	-
TGTGCCAGCGGGTACACAGATACGCAGTATTTT	CASGYTDTQYF	TRBJ2-3	-	TRBV7-9	many
TGTGCCAGCAGCTTGGGCGGGAGAGGGTCGGAGACCCAGTACTTC	CASSLGGRGSETQYF	TRBJ2-5	TRBD2	TRBV7-3	many
TGTGCCAGAACCCGGGCAGTTATTATTTACGAGCAGTACTTC	CARTRAVIIYEQYF	TRBJ2-7	-	TRBV21-1	-
TGCGCCAGCAGCAAAGGACGTTCCTACGAGCAGTACTTC	CASSKGRSYEQYF	TRBJ2-7	-	TRBV5-1	-
TGTGCCAGCAGCCGGGACGGATGGAACACTGAAGCTTTCTTT	CASSRDGWNTEAFF	TRBJ1-1	-	TRBV28	many
TGTGCCAGCAGCCAAGGGGACCTTGGGTTTCAGTTCTTC	CASSQGDLGFQFF	TRBJ2-1	-	TRBV3-1	few
TGCGCCAGCAGCTGGACGGGACAGTCCTACGAGCAGTACTTC	CASSWTGQSYEQYF	TRBJ2-7	TRBD1	TRBV5-1	many
TGTGCCAGCAGCCCCGGGACAGGGCTTAATCAGCCCCAGCATTTT	CASSPGTGLNQPQHF	TRBJ1-5	TRBD1	TRBV12-3/TRBV12-4	many
TGTGCCAGCAGCTTAGCGGGGGTGACAGATACGCAGTATTTT	CASSLAGVTDTQYF	TRBJ2-3	-	TRBV7-2	many
TGCGCCAGCAGCTTTTCGGACAGGGGCTACAATGAGCTGTTCTTC	CASSFSDRGYNELFF	TRBJ2-1	TRBD1	TRBV5-1	-
TGCGCCAGCAGCTTGGGGGGTAGCAATCAGCCCCAGCATTTT	CASSLGGSNQPQHF	TRBJ1-5	-	TRBV5-6	many
TGTGCCAGCAGCTTAGATCACACCGGGGAGCTGTTTTTT	CASSLDHTGELFF	TRBJ2-2	-	TRBV6-5	many
TGCGCCAGCAGCTTGGGAGGAATAGGGAGGGAGCAGTACTTC	CASSLGGIGREQYF	TRBJ2-7	-	TRBV5-1	few
TGTGCCACCAGCAAGACTAGCTCCTACAATGAGCAGTTCTTC	CATSKTSSYNEQFF	TRBJ2-1	-	TRBV24-1	-
TGTGCCAGCAGCTTACAGGGAGGTAGCACTGAAGCTTTCTTT	CASSLQGGSTEAFF	TRBJ1-1	-	TRBV7-9	many
TGTGCCAGCAGCTTAGGGGCGCGGCAGCAAAACACTGAAGCTTTCTTT	CASSLGARQQNTEAFF	TRBJ1-1	-	TRBV7-8	many
TGCGCCAGCAGCTTTGGGACTAGCGGAGGGACAGATACGCAGTATTTT	CASSFGTSGGTDTQYF	TRBJ2-3	TRBD2	TRBV5-1	-
TGCAGTGCTAGCGAAAAGGACAGGGCCCCCTTT	CSASEKDRAPF	TRBJ1-6	TRBD1	TRBV20-1	many
TGCAGTGCTAGAGATCAAGCGAGGGGAAATCAGCCCCAGCATTTT	CSARDQARGNQPQHF	TRBJ1-5	-	TRBV20-1	few
TGTGCCAGTGGCAGGGCCGGGACTAGCGGGAGCTCGACAGATACGCAGTATTTT	CASGRAGTSGSSTDTQYF	TRBJ2-3	TRBD2	TRBV2	-
TGTGCCACCAGTTCGGGACAAGTCTATAATTCACCCCTCCACTTT	CATSSGQVYNSPLHF	TRBJ1-6	-	TRBV24-1	many
TGTGCCAGCAGGCTGAGGTCAGATACGCAGTATTTT	CASRLRSDTQYF	TRBJ2-3	-	TRBV6-6	many
TGTGCCAGCAGTTTGTCACCCGGGACAGCCTACGAGCAGTACTTC	CASSLSPGTAYEQYF	TRBJ2-7	TRBD1	TRBV28	many
TGCGCCAGCAGTGGGTGGCCGAAAAGTGGAGTCCATGAGCAGTTCTTC	CASSGWPKSGVHEQFF	TRBJ2-1	-	TRBV10-2	many
TGTGCCAGCAGCGTCGAGGGGACAGGGGCCTACAATGAGCAGTTCTTC	CASSVEGTGAYNEQFF	TRBJ2-1	TRBD1	TRBV11-3	-
TGTGCCAGCAGCGCCGACATAGGGGGCACAGATACGCAGTATTTT	CASSADIGGTDTQYF	TRBJ2-3	-	TRBV9	many
TGCAGCGCAGCATGGGACGGAACCCCGGAGGAGACCCAGTACTTC	CSAAWDGTPEETQYF	TRBJ2-5	-	TRBV29-1	many
TGTGCCAGCAGTACTGCAGGAGCCCAGCATTTT	CASSTAGAQHF	TRBJ1-5	-	TRBV12-3/TRBV12-4	-
TGTGCCAGCAGTTACTCCGTCGCGGCAGGCCTCTCCTACGAGCAGTACTTC	CASSYSVAAGLSYEQYF	TRBJ2-7	-	TRBV6-2/TRBV6-3	-
TGTGCCAGCAGCTTAGTCTCGATGAACACTGAAGCTTTCTTT	CASSLVSMNTEAFF	TRBJ1-1	-	TRBV7-9	many
TGTGCCAGCACCTTTTCCGGTAACACTGAAGCTTTCTTT	CASTFSGNTEAFF	TRBJ1-1	-	TRBV28	few
TGTGCCACCAGCAGAGCGGAGGTTTCGAGCACAGATACGCAGTATTTT	CATSRAEVSSTDTQYF	TRBJ2-3	-	TRBV15	few
TGCAGCGTTGGGACAGAACAGGGGGAGCTGTTTTTT	CSVGTEQGELFF	TRBJ2-2	-	TRBV29-1	many
TGTGCCAGCAGTTTAGTTATCACTAGCGACCTTCAAGAGACCCAGTACTTC	CASSLVITSDLQETQYF	TRBJ2-5	TRBD2	TRBV12-3/TRBV12-4	-
TGTGCCAGCAGTGACGACCGAAGCTCCTATAATTCACCCCTCCACTTT	CASSDDRSSYNSPLHF	TRBJ1-6	-	TRBV2	few
TGTGCCAGCAACGGCGGACCTAACACTGAAGCTTTCTTT	CASNGGPNTEAFF	TRBJ1-1	-	TRBV2	-